This T cell receptor beta chain was found in a study of human T cells and chemical hapten exposure. Unfractionated whole blood was the source of the extracted total RNA. The study's library attached unique molecular identifiers to single cDNA molecules. TCRdb reprocessed the reads with MiXCR, giving one entry per CDR3 protein. The sample carries fewer than 150,000 distinct CDR3 sequences, more than 8.5% recorded once. The sequence derives from a human donor in good health. Some clones in this sample may be carry-over from other donors' samples. Input material: whole blood.

The CDR3 nucleotides read TGTGCCAGCTCACCGTTAGGATCCGGGGATACGCAGTATTTT. Encoded protein: CASSPLGSGDTQYF. The rearrangement uses TRBV18 and TRBJ2-3; D gene ambiguous. V lost 3 bases and J 6 bases, leaving 13 bases between the germline ends. The germline CDR1 and CDR2 sequences are KGHSH and LQKENI. This CDR3 has 14 residues.